What follows are 20 T cell receptor beta chains derived from one specimen sequenced in a study of blood T cell repertoires in COVID-19. The data were produced by immunoSEQ multiplex PCR, yet TCRdb's version contains in-frame clones alone and is incomplete. This table has roughly 480,000 clones, roughly 89% appearing once. The sequencing sample was made of peripheral blood. These receptors were collected from a man aged 18 to 29 with COVID-19, enrolled during active disease.

The chain uses TRBV5-1 and TRBJ1-1; unclear D gene. V was pared by 3 bases and J by 0 bases, with 12 bases between. This CDR3 contains 15 residues. CDR1 is SGHRS, CDR2 YFSETQ, per germline. CDR3 protein: CASSSDGIMNTEAFF. The CDR3 DNA reads TGCGCCAGCAGCTCGGACGGGATCATGAACACTGAAGCTTTCTTT.

Only a few counts were recorded for this clone. The rearrangement links TRBV28 to TRBJ2-2; D possibly corresponds to TRBD2 (5 bases). This CDR3 region has 12 residues. Germline values: CDR1 MDHEN, CDR2 SYDVKM. V was shortened by 7 bases and J by 3 bases, with 6 bases between the two germline ends. The CDR3 region is CASIGDTGELFF. The CDR3 nucleotides read TGTGCCAGCATCGGGGACACCGGGGAGCTGTTTTTT.

The chain recombines TRBV11-2 with TRBJ2-3; 9 nucleotides match TRBD1. V lost 5 bases to trimming and J lost 0 bases; unmatched junction nucleotides: 9. The CDR3 covers 17 residues. The V gene's germline CDR1 is SGHAT and CDR2 FQNNGV. The CDR3 DNA is TGTGCCAGCAGCGATATTGGCGGGACAGGGAGCACAGATACGCAGTATTTT. Translated, it gives CASSDIGGTGSTDTQYF.

The V gene is TRBV11-3, the J gene TRBJ2-7, with 10 nucleotides matching TRBD2. The V segment lost 5 bases and the J segment 0 bases; nucleotides outside the gene matches: 4. Germline V gene lookup returns CDR1 SGHNT and CDR2 YENEEA. The CDR3 extends over 15 amino acids. This CDR3 is CASSLSGRFSYEQYF. The CDR3 bases are TGTGCCAGCAGCCTTAGCGGGAGGTTCTCCTACGAGCAGTACTTC.

The rearrangement uses TRBV5-1 and TRBJ2-2; weak D call: TRBD1 (5 bases). Germline values: CDR1 SGHRS, CDR2 YFSETQ. V lost 0 bases and J lost 11, with 11 bases in between. The CDR3 sequence is 13 residues long. The CDR3 sequence is CASSLEPGFELFF. The CDR3 DNA sequence: TGCGCCAGCAGCTTGGAACCAGGGTTTGAGCTGTTTTTT.

The rearrangement uses TRBV10-2 and TRBJ2-3; 8 bases are a match to TRBD2. CDR3 size: 16 residues. J gave up 4 bases and V 4 bases, and 10 bases lay outside the gene matches. Germline V lookup: CDR1 WSHSY, CDR2 SAAADI. CDR3 nucleotides: TGCGCCAGCAGTGGAGTCAGCGGGGGCTTTGCAGATACGCAGTATTTT. Its translation is CASSGVSGGFADTQYF.

This chain joins TRBV11-2 and TRBJ1-2; 7 nucleotides align to TRBD1. The germline CDR1 and CDR2 sequences are SGHAT and FQNNGV. CDR3 size: 13 residues. J lost 2 bases, V lost 4 bases, and 1 base had no gene match. The CDR3 DNA sequence: TGTGCCAGCAGCTCGGGACAGAACTATGGCTACACCTTC. It translates to CASSSGQNYGYTF.

This chain joins TRBV6-5 and TRBJ2-3; TRBD2 is a possible D gene (6 bases). The CDR3 loop spans 15 amino acids. V was shortened by 2 bases and J by 6 bases, with 15 bases between the two germline ends. CDR1 and CDR2 from the germline V gene are MNHEY and SVGAGI. The CDR3: CASSYGGVRGDTQYF. The CDR3 DNA sequence: TGTGCCAGCAGTTACGGGGGAGTCCGGGGGGATACGCAGTATTTT.

This chain links TRBV19 with TRBJ1-5; D remains unclear. The CDR3 runs to 13 residues. V lost 6 bases, J lost 7 bases, and 13 bases lay in between. Per the germline V gene, CDR1 is LNHDA and CDR2 is SQIVND (reference sequence). The CDR3 coding sequence is TGTGCCAGTAGCCCACCTACTCGACAGCCCCAGCATTTT. Translated: CASSPPTRQPQHF.

The rearrangement links TRBV6-6 to TRBJ2-1, with 7 bases identical to TRBD2. CDR1 and CDR2 from the germline V gene are MNHNY and SVGAGI (reference sequence). V shed 7 bases and J 0 bases; nucleotides not matched to a gene: 3. The length of the CDR3 is 14 residues. The CDR3 DNA reads TGTGCCAGCAAAGGGGAGGGCTCCTACAATGAGCAGTTCTTC. Protein: CASKGEGSYNEQFF.

This clone was detected only once. This chain uses TRBV5-1 with TRBJ1-2; 7 bases map to TRBD1. Losses at the gene ends were 7 bases for V and 4 bases for J; bases not matched to a gene: 7. This CDR3 has 13 amino acids. Germline V gives CDR1 SGHRS, CDR2 YFSETQ. CDR3 amino acids: CASGTGQRYGYTF. The CDR3 DNA reads TGCGCCAGCGGGACGGGACAGCGCTATGGCTACACCTTC.

The chain has TRBV6-2 or TRBV6-3 and TRBJ2-1, with D perhaps TRBD2 (7 bases). The CDR3 runs to 17 residues. Trimming left V 5 bases short and J 3 bases short, with 20 bases between. Germline CDR1 is MNHEY and CDR2 is SVGEGT. The CDR3 loop is CASSPRVRGAGYNEQFF. The CDR3 region has the DNA TGTGCCAGCAGTCCCCGAGTTCGGGGGGCGGGCTACAATGAGCAGTTCTTC.

This chain joins TRBV18 and TRBJ2-7, with D possibly being TRBD1 (5 bases). Trimming left V 2 bases short and J 6 bases short, with 11 bases between. Germline V gene data show CDR1 as KGHSH and CDR2 as LQKENI. The CDR3 runs 13 residues. The CDR3 protein is CASSPTGSIEQYF. The CDR3 region has the DNA TGTGCCAGCTCACCAACAGGCTCCATCGAGCAGTACTTC.

The chain employs TRBV7-3 and TRBJ2-7; TRBD1 might be the D (5 bases). Looked up from germline, CDR1 is SGHTA and CDR2 is FQGTGA. Trimming removed 2 bases from V and 1 base from J, with 9 bases in between. This CDR3 has 14 residues. The CDR3 DNA is TGTGCCAGCAGCTTAGGGCACAGGTCCTACGAGCAGTACTTC. Its translation: CASSLGHRSYEQYF.

V and J are TRBV19 and TRBJ1-5; D might be TRBD1 (5 bases). The CDR3 runs 10 residues. Trimming took 9 bases from V and 7 from J, leaving 7 bases between them. Germline loops: CDR1 LNHDA, CDR2 SQIVND (reference sequence). The CDR3 coding sequence is TGTGCCAGCAACAGGCAGCCCCAGCATTTT. Translation: CASNRQPQHF.

The gene calls are TRBV24-1 and TRBJ2-7; unclear D gene. CDR1 and CDR2 from the germline V gene are KGHDR and SFDVKD. The CDR3 is 12 amino acids. With 1 base removed from V and 7 bases from J, the gap between germline ends came to 7 bases. CDR3 loop: CATSDLGEEQYF. CDR3 bases: TGTGCCACCAGTGATTTAGGAGAAGAGCAGTACTTC.

There are a few counts of this clone. The J gene is TRBJ1-1, the V gene TRBV18; 9 nucleotides agree with TRBD1. Trimming removed 1 base from V and 0 bases from J; junction bases left unmatched: 3. This CDR3 is 16 amino acids long. CDR1 KGHSH and CDR2 LQKENI come from the germline V gene. CDR3 amino acids: CASSPQGQGMNTEAFF. For the CDR3, the DNA is TGTGCCAGCTCACCACAAGGACAGGGGATGAACACTGAAGCTTTCTTT. Full variable domain (outside the CDR3, taken from reference TRBV18 and TRBJ1-1): NAGVMQNPRHLVRRRGQEARLRCSPMKGHSHVYWYRQLPEEGLKFMVYLQKENIIDESGMPKERFSAEFPKEGPSILRIQQVVRGDSAAYFCASSPQGQGMNTEAFFGQGTRLTVV.

The rearrangement links TRBV5-1 to TRBJ2-4, with 11 bases identical to TRBD1. The CDR3 loop spans 14 amino acids. The germline CDR1 and CDR2 sequences are SGHRS and YFSETQ. V lost 4 bases and J lost 8; bases outside the gene matches: 5. The CDR3 loop reads CASSVGTGGHIQYF. CDR3 in DNA: TGCGCCAGCAGCGTCGGGACAGGGGGGCACATTCAGTACTTC.

This chain connects TRBV5-1 to TRBJ2-5, with D tentatively TRBD2 (5 bases). V was pared by 0 bases and J by 5 bases, with 14 bases between. CDR3 length equals 15 residues. Germline V gene sequence: CDR1 SGHRS, CDR2 YFSETQ. The CDR3 DNA reads as TGCGCCAGCAGCTTGGGCGGGCCATATCGGGAGACCCAGTACTTC. This gives the protein CASSLGGPYRETQYF.

The chain recombines TRBV30 with TRBJ1-2; D remains unclear. The CDR3 is 15 residues long. Per the germline V gene, CDR1 is GTSNPN and CDR2 is SVGIG (reference sequence). V was shortened by 3 bases and J by 8 bases, with 22 bases between the two germline ends. In nucleotides, the CDR3 is TGTGCCTGGAGCGTAAAAACTGACCGACTTAGAGGCTACACCTTC. Translating it yields CAWSVKTDRLRGYTF.